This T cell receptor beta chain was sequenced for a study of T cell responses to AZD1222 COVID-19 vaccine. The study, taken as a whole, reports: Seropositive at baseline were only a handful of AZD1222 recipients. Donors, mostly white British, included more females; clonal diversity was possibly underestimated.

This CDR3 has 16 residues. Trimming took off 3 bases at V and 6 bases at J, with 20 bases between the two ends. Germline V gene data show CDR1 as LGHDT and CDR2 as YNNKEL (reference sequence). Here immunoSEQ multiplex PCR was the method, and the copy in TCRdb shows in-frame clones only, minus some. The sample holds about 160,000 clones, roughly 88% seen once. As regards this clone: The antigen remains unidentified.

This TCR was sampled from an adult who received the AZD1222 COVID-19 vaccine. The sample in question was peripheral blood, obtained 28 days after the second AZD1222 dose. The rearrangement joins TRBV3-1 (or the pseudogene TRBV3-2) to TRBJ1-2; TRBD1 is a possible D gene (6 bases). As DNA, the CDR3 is TGTGCCAGCAGCCATCTTGACAGGAGGACGCTACATGGCTACACCTTC. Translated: CASSHLDRRTLHGYTF.